This T cell receptor beta chain was retrieved from a study of T cell changes during pregnancy in multiple sclerosis. This CDR3 comprises 12 residues. CDR1 is MGHDK, CDR2 SYGVNS, per germline. V lost 7 bases and J 7 bases, leaving 14 bases between the germline ends. Profiling relied on immunoSEQ multiplex PCR, and the TCRdb table lists in-frame clones only, not all of them. The sample carries approximately 100,000 clones, roughly 93% recorded once. This clonotype originated in a female donor with multiple sclerosis, enrolled in a pregnancy study. Sequences were derived from peripheral blood, sampled after pregnancy. This chain uses TRBV25-1 with TRBJ2-7; a possible D gene is TRBD2 (5 bases). This CDR3 reads CASKRSTGEQYF. In DNA form, the CDR3 reads TGTGCCAGCAAAAGGTCCACGGGGGAGCAGTACTTC.